Following are 32 T cell receptor beta chains from one sample sequenced in a study of blood T cell repertoires in COVID-19. Generated by immunoSEQ multiplex PCR, the TCRdb table keeps only in-frame clones and is missing some. The sample has around 300,000 clones, around 86% seen once. The sequenced sample was peripheral blood. The receptors come from a man aged 50 or older with active or convalescent COVID-19.

This clone was observed a handful of times. CDR3 DNA sequence: TGTGCCAGCAGCCCCGGGGGGAAAGTCGAGAACACTGAAGCTTTCTTT. Protein product: CASSPGGKVENTEAFF. This rearrangement joins TRBV7-9 to TRBJ1-1; D might be TRBD1 (5 bases). The V gene lost 5 bases and the J gene lost 1 base, with 17 bases spanning the gap. The CDR3 spans 16 residues. CDR1 and CDR2 from the germline V gene are SEHNR and FQNEAQ (reference sequence).

The V call is TRBV24-1, the J call TRBJ2-1; 14 bases map to TRBD2. The junction had 9 bases not matched to a gene; V was cut back by 4 bases and J by 8 bases. The germline CDR1 and CDR2 sequences are KGHDR and SFDVKD. The CDR3 covers 17 residues. The CDR3 coding sequence is TGTGCCACCAGTGACCAGAGACTAGCGGGGGGGTATGATGAGCAGTTCTTC. Translated: CATSDQRLAGGYDEQFF.

The genes are TRBV7-6 and TRBJ2-3, with a weak D call TRBD2 (5 bases). Trimming stripped 5 bases from V and 6 bases from J, with 12 bases between. CDR1 and CDR2 from the germline V gene are SGHVS and FNYEAQ. The CDR3 covers 13 residues. In DNA form, the CDR3 reads TGTGCCAGCAGCCTCACTAGTGAGGATACGCAGTATTTT. Its protein product is CASSLTSEDTQYF.

The gene calls are TRBV7-9 and TRBJ2-7; 11 nucleotides match TRBD1. The CDR3 is 15 amino acids. The V gene end was trimmed by 4 bases and the J gene end by 5 bases; junction bases not matched to a gene: 7. Germline assignment: CDR1 SEHNR and CDR2 FQNEAQ (reference sequence). CDR3 protein: CASSWDRGSSHEQYF. The CDR3 DNA reads as TGTGCCAGCAGCTGGGACAGGGGGTCTTCCCACGAGCAGTACTTC. Combining the CDR3 with reference TRBV7-9 and TRBJ2-7 gives the whole variable domain DTGVSQNPRHKITKRGQNVTFRCDPISEHNRLYWYRQTLGQGPEFLTYFQNEAQLEKSRLLSDRFSAERPKGSFSTLEIQRTEQGDSAMYLCASSWDRGSSHEQYFGPGTRLTVT.

This clone was seen a few times. V gene TRBV7-3 combines with J gene TRBJ1-6; D is possibly TRBD1 (5 bases). Trimming took 2 bases from V and 8 from J, leaving 13 bases between them. Germline assignment: CDR1 SGHTA and CDR2 FQGTGA. The length of the CDR3 is 15 residues. CDR3 protein: CASSLGAGSDSPLHF. CDR3 bases: TGTGCCAGCAGCTTAGGGGCAGGGTCGGATTCACCCCTCCACTTT. Drawing the rest from reference TRBV7-3 and TRBJ1-6, the complete variable domain is GAGVSQTPSNKVTEKGKYVELRCDPISGHTALYWYRQSLGQGPEFLIYFQGTGAADDSGLPNDRFFAVRPEGSVSTLKIQRTERGDSAVYLCASSLGAGSDSPLHFGNGTRLTVT.

This chain links TRBV2 with TRBJ1-4; no reliable D call. Per germline, CDR1 SNHLY and CDR2 FYNNEI. The CDR3 is made up of 11 amino acids. Trimming removed 8 bases from V and 8 bases from J, with 9 bases in between. The CDR3 loop reads CASGLPEKLFF. Written as DNA, the CDR3 is TGTGCCAGCGGGCTTCCAGAAAAACTGTTTTTT.

V gene TRBV5-1 combines with J gene TRBJ1-1, with 8 bases fitting TRBD1. The CDR3 is 17 residues long. J was trimmed by 3 bases and V by 0 bases; bases with no gene match: 10. Germline V gene data show CDR1 as SGHRS and CDR2 as YFSETQ. The CDR3 DNA follows: TGCGCCAGCAGCTTGGCCCCAAGGGACAGGACGTACACTGAAGCTTTCTTT. The encoded protein is CASSLAPRDRTYTEAFF.

Only a few counts were recorded for this clone. The chain carries TRBV19 and TRBJ2-5; D call uncertain. Trimming cost V 5 bases and J 4 bases, with 8 bases left between them. This CDR3 comprises 12 residues. Looked up from germline, CDR1 is LNHDA and CDR2 is SQIVND (reference sequence). The CDR3: CASSALAETQYF. The CDR3 DNA follows: TGTGCCAGTAGTGCTTTAGCAGAGACCCAGTACTTC. Looking up the rest from reference TRBV19 and TRBJ2-5 gives the full variable domain: DGGITQSPKYLFRKEGQNVTLSCEQNLNHDAMYWYRQDPGQGLRLIYYSQIVNDFQKGDIAEGYSVSREKKESFPLTVTSAQKNPTAFYLCASSALAETQYFGPGTRLLVL.

The rearrangement joins TRBV6-2 or TRBV6-3 to TRBJ1-1; no definite D call. The CDR3 contains 11 residues. V dropped 6 bases and J dropped 5 bases, with 7 bases sitting between them. CDR1 and CDR2 from the germline V gene are MNHEY and SVGEGT. DNA of the CDR3: TGTGCCAGCAGCCCGGCAACTGAAGCTTTCTTT. Amino acids: CASSPATEAFF.

The sample holds one count of this clone. The chain employs TRBV6-5 and TRBJ2-1; tentatively, D is TRBD1 (5 bases). V dropped 1 base and J dropped 10 bases, with 8 bases sitting between them. This CDR3 contains 12 residues. Germline CDR1 and CDR2: MNHEY and SVGAGI. CDR3 nucleotides: TGTGCCAGCAGTTACTTTACAGGAGAGCAGTTCTTC. Encoded protein: CASSYFTGEQFF.

This clone has a handful of counts. The same CDR3 is also encoded by other DNA sequences in this sample. V gene TRBV5-4 combines with J gene TRBJ2-1; maybe TRBD1 (7 bases). Germline V gives CDR1 SGHNT, CDR2 YYREEE (reference sequence). The CDR3 totals 13 residues. V lost 5 bases and J lost 3, with 9 bases in between. Written as DNA, the CDR3 is TGTGCCAGCAGGCGGGACAGCTACAATGAGCAGTTCTTC. It yields the protein CASRRDSYNEQFF.

The V gene is TRBV7-8, the J gene TRBJ1-2; a possible D gene is TRBD1 (5 bases). V was shortened by 5 bases and J by 7 bases, with 14 bases between the two germline ends. Germline V gene data show CDR1 as SGHVS and CDR2 as FQNEAQ. This CDR3 spans 13 amino acids. The DNA for the CDR3 is TGTGCCAGCAGCCCGATAACAGGATCTGGCTACACCTTC. Its translation is CASSPITGSGYTF.

This chain joins TRBV19 and TRBJ1-2, with a weak D call TRBD1 (5 bases). Germline V gene lookup returns CDR1 LNHDA and CDR2 SQIVND (reference sequence). The CDR3 is made up of 13 amino acids. Trimming shortened V by 9 bases and J by 4 bases, and 15 bases separated the two germline ends. The CDR3 DNA follows: TGTGCCAGCTCCCTCCAGGGCACCTATGGCTACACCTTC. Translated: CASSLQGTYGYTF.

J is TRBJ1-1 and V is TRBV2; tentatively, D is TRBD1 (5 bases). Germline CDR1 and CDR2: SNHLY and FYNNEI. This CDR3 is 13 amino acids long. Trimming stripped 8 bases from V and 0 bases from J, with 10 bases between. CDR3 loop: CASGADMNTEAFF. CDR3 sequence (DNA): TGTGCCAGCGGGGCAGATATGAACACTGAAGCTTTCTTT.

The rearrangement joins TRBV29-1 to TRBJ2-7; 9 bases line up with TRBD2. V trimming: 3 bases; J trimming: 1 base; junction bases outside the gene matches: 1. CDR1 SQVTM and CDR2 ANQGSEA come from the germline V gene. The CDR3 covers 13 residues. CDR3 residues: CSVEAGGSYEQYF. Written as DNA, the CDR3 is TGCAGCGTTGAGGCGGGAGGGTCCTACGAGCAGTACTTC.

The chain links TRBV30 to TRBJ1-2, with TRBD1 identical over 10 bases. J was trimmed by 4 bases and V by 3 bases; bases with no gene match: 5. The germline gives CDR1 GTSNPN, CDR2 SVGIG (reference sequence). The CDR3 is made up of 14 amino acids. The CDR3 DNA sequence: TGTGCCTGGAGACGACAGGGGGCAGGCTATGGCTACACCTTC. It translates to CAWRRQGAGYGYTF. Based on the CDR3 plus reference TRBV30 and TRBJ1-2, the full variable domain is SQTIHQWPATLVQPVGSPLSLECTVEGTSNPNLYWYRQAAGRGLQLLFYSVGIGQISSEVPQNLSASRPQDRQFILSSKKLLLSDSGFYLCAWRRQGAGYGYTFGSGTRLTVV.

The V call is TRBV28, the J call TRBJ1-2, with a tentative D call TRBD1 (6 bases). V was shortened by 5 bases and J by 0 bases, with 19 bases between the two germline ends. Germline V gene lookup returns CDR1 MDHEN and CDR2 SYDVKM. The CDR3 extends over 17 amino acids. The CDR3 DNA follows: TGTGCCAGCAGTAAGCCACAGGGCGCCCCAGCTAACTATGGCTACACCTTC. Residues: CASSKPQGAPANYGYTF.

This CDR3 is CASRPTGQYGYTF. The CDR3 nucleotides are TGTGCCAGCAGACCGACCGGACAGTATGGCTACACCTTC. The chain carries TRBV6-5 and TRBJ1-2, with D possibly being TRBD1 (6 bases). The V gene lost 6 bases and the J gene lost 5 bases, with 13 bases spanning the gap. Germline V CDR1 and CDR2: MNHEY, SVGAGI. The length of the CDR3 is 13 residues.

The chain recombines TRBV29-1 with TRBJ2-3, with D possibly TRBD1 on 5 matching bases. Trimming removed 6 bases from V and 2 bases from J, with 15 bases in between. CDR1 SQVTM and CDR2 ANQGSEA come from the germline V gene. This CDR3 spans 14 amino acids. DNA of the CDR3: TGCAGCGTGAGCCAGGGATCCCTCACAGATACGCAGTATTTT. Translation gives CSVSQGSLTDTQYF.

This clone occurred a few times. The chain employs TRBV15 and TRBJ2-5; D might be TRBD1 (6 bases). The CDR3 is 14 amino acids. The ends were cut back, 3 bases at V and 2 bases at J, with 10 bases in the middle. The V gene's germline CDR1 is LNHNV and CDR2 YYDKDF (reference sequence). Here the CDR3 DNA reads TGTGCCACCAGCAGGGGGGACACTCAAGAGACCCAGTACTTC. Its translation is CATSRGDTQETQYF.

This clone showed up just a few times. The V call is TRBV5-4, the J call TRBJ2-7; D is possibly TRBD1 (6 bases). V was pared by 0 bases and J by 0 bases, with 7 bases between. Germline CDR1 and CDR2: SGHNT and YYREEE (reference sequence). The CDR3 contains 14 residues. The DNA of the CDR3 is TGTGCCAGCAGCTTGGACAGGGACTCCTACGAGCAGTACTTC. This gives the protein CASSLDRDSYEQYF.

This sequence joins TRBV28 and TRBJ1-1, with unresolved D. CDR1 is MDHEN and CDR2 is SYDVKM in the germline V gene. The V and J ends lost 6 bases and 0 bases respectively, with 14 bases between them. The CDR3 totals 15 residues. The chain's CDR3 is CASSRLERMNTEAFF. Written as DNA, the CDR3 is TGTGCCAGCAGCCGACTAGAGAGGATGAACACTGAAGCTTTCTTT.

The chain combines TRBV27 with TRBJ2-1; 8 bases align to TRBD2. V lost 7 bases and J lost 4; bases outside the gene matches: 6. Germline V lookup: CDR1 MNHEY, CDR2 SMNVEV (reference sequence). The length of the CDR3 is 14 residues. This CDR3 reads CASKAGVWYNEQFF. In DNA, the CDR3 is TGTGCCAGCAAAGCGGGAGTGTGGTACAATGAGCAGTTCTTC.

CDR3 protein: CASSLVGQGLNEQFF. The CDR3 DNA is TGTGCCAGCAGCCTCGTGGGACAGGGGTTGAATGAGCAGTTCTTC. The chain employs TRBV28 and TRBJ2-1, with 10 bases matching TRBD1. Trimming took 6 bases from V and 7 from J; bases not matched to a gene: 9. The CDR3 runs 15 residues. Looked up from germline, CDR1 is MDHEN and CDR2 is SYDVKM. The whole variable domain, filled in from reference TRBV28 and TRBJ2-1, reads DVKVTQSSRYLVKRTGEKVFLECVQDMDHENMFWYRQDPGLGLRLIYFSYDVKMKEKGDIPEGYSVSREKKERFSLILESASTNQTSMYLCASSLVGQGLNEQFFGPGTRLTVL.

This clone was detected once. V is TRBV6-2 or TRBV6-3 and J is TRBJ2-3, with D possibly matching TRBD2 (5 bases). CDR3 size: 13 residues. Trimming took off 6 bases at V and 6 bases at J, with 13 bases between the two ends. CDR1 and CDR2 (germline): MNHEY, SVGEGT. CDR3 in amino acids: CASSPRTGDTQYF. The CDR3 DNA reads TGTGCCAGCAGCCCTCGTACGGGGGATACGCAGTATTTT.

V and J are TRBV27 and TRBJ1-6; 7 bases agree with TRBD1. V shed 6 bases and J 0 bases; nucleotides not matched to a gene: 8. The CDR3 is 17 residues long. Germline V gene data show CDR1 as MNHEY and CDR2 as SMNVEV (reference sequence). The CDR3 here is CASSRDSRSSYNSPLHF. The DNA of the CDR3 is TGTGCCAGCAGCAGGGACAGCCGTAGCTCCTATAATTCACCCCTCCACTTT.

V gene TRBV11-2 combines with J gene TRBJ1-4; D not resolved. The CDR3 is 15 amino acids. V was cut by 6 bases and J by 6 bases, with 17 bases left in between. Per the germline V gene, CDR1 is SGHAT and CDR2 is FQNNGV. The CDR3 bases are TGTGCCAGCAGAACTGACCGGGAGCCCGATGAAAAACTGTTTTTT. Its protein is CASRTDREPDEKLFF.

Comment on this clone: Other nucleotide sequences from this sample produce the same CDR3. V gene TRBV2 combines with J gene TRBJ1-3; D gene uncertain. The CDR3 sequence is 14 residues long. Trimming took 4 bases from V and 1 from J, leaving 8 bases between them. The V gene's germline CDR1 is SNHLY and CDR2 FYNNEI. This chain's CDR3 is CASSAGGSGNTIYF. The CDR3 coding sequence is TGTGCCAGCAGTGCCGGAGGGTCTGGAAACACCATATATTTT.

V is TRBV6-6 and J is TRBJ2-3, with D possibly matching TRBD2 (5 bases). V was cut by 0 bases and J by 1 base, with 5 bases left in between. The CDR3 extends over 14 amino acids. Germline loops: CDR1 MNHNY, CDR2 SVGAGI (reference sequence). The CDR3 spells CASSYSRGTDTQYF. The CDR3 DNA follows: TGTGCCAGCAGTTACTCGCGGGGCACAGATACGCAGTATTTT.

J is TRBJ1-5 and V is TRBV28, with TRBD1 matching over 8 bases. Trimming took 3 bases from V and 3 from J; bases not matched to a gene: 13. This CDR3 region has 18 residues. Per the germline V gene, CDR1 is MDHEN and CDR2 is SYDVKM. CDR3 bases: TGTGCCAGCAGTTTCGGTGACAGGGGCCCTTTATCCAATCAGCCCCAGCATTTT. Residues: CASSFGDRGPLSNQPQHF.

This chain joins TRBV3-1 (or the pseudogene TRBV3-2) and TRBJ1-2; D call uncertain. Germline CDR1 reads LGHDT; CDR2 reads YNNKEL (reference sequence). The CDR3 has 15 residues. V lost 1 base and J lost 3, with 12 bases in between. The CDR3 nucleotides read TGTGCCAGCAGCCAAGGAGGGCTGGAGGACTATGGCTACACCTTC. It codes for CASSQGGLEDYGYTF.

V usage is TRBV6-5 and J usage is TRBJ1-1; D not resolved. With 2 bases removed from V and 1 base from J, the gap between germline ends came to 8 bases. Per the germline V gene, CDR1 is MNHEY and CDR2 is SVGAGI. The CDR3 consists of 14 residues. CDR3: CASSYGEANTEAFF. The CDR3, as DNA: TGTGCCAGCAGTTACGGAGAGGCGAACACTGAAGCTTTCTTT.